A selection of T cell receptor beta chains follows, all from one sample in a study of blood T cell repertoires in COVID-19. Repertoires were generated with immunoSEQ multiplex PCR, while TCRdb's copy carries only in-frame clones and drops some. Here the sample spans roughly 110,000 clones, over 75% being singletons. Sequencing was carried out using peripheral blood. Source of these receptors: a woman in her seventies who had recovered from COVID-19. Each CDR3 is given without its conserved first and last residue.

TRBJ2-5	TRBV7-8	ASSLRLAGSETQY
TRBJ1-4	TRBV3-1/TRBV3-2	ARGRRGRVNEKLF
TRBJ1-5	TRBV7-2	ASSGSGDQPQH
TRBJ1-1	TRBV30	AWRESGTGNTEAF
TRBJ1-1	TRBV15	ATSPDQAEAF
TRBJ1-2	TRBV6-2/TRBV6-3	ASSNHGQAVYGYT
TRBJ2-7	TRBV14	ASSHGTTEQY
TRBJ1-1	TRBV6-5	ASSPRTRDTEAF
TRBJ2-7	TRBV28	ASSFGIGAGEGYEQY
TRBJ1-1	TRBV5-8	ASSPNRGTGEAF
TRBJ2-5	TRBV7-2	ASSPDYGRETQY
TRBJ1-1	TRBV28	ASSLWGVGGKDTEAF
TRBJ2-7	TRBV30	AQLAGHSYEQY
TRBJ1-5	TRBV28	ASSLPPGNSNQPQH
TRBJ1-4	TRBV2	ASSGRGGANEKLF
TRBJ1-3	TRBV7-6	ASSSPKTVPRASGNTIY
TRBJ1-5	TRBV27	ASSLGRNQPQH
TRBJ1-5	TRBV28	ASTGRNQPQH
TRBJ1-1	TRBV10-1	ASSESKRTGWSIMNTEAF
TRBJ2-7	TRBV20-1	SASYGGYEQY
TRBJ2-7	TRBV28	ASSLQAREQY